The text below deals with one T cell receptor beta chain. Its antigen is unidentified. The sample comes from a study of OX40 agonist ivuxolimab in advanced cancers. Sequenced by immunoSEQ multiplex PCR; TCRdb stores in-frame clones only, minus some. In the table there are some 20,000 clones, 75% to 90% of which are singletons. Germline V gives CDR1 MGHRA, CDR2 YSYEKL. This CDR3 is 14 amino acids long. Trimming took 4 bases from V and 6 from J, leaving 12 bases between them. Study conclusions and caveats: In CD8+ T cells, expanded clones were on average more numerous than in CD4+.

The genes are TRBV4-1 and TRBJ2-2; D not resolved. The clonotype comes from an adult with an advanced solid tumor such as melanoma, head and neck, liver or kidney cancer. The sample was CD4+ or CD8+ T cells sorted from blood, taken in a trial of the OX40 agonist ivuxolimab. CDR3 coding DNA: TGCGCCAGCAGCCCTATCCGGGTGGCCGGGGAGCTGTTTTTT. Encoded protein: CASSPIRVAGELFF.